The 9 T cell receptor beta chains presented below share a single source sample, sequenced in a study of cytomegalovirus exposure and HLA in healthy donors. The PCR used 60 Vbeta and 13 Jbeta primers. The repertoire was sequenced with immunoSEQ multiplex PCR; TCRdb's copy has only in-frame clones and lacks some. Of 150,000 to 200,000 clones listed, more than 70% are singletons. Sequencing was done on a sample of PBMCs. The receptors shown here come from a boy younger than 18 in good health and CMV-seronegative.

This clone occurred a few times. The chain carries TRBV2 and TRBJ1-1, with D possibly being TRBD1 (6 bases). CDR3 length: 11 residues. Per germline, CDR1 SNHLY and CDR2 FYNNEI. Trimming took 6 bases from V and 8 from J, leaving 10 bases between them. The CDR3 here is CASRRTDEAFF. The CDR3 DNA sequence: TGTGCCAGCAGGAGGACAGACGAAGCTTTCTTT.

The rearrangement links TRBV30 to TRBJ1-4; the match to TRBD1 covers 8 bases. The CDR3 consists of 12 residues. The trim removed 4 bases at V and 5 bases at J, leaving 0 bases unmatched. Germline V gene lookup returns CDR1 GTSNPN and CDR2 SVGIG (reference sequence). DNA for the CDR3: TGTGCCTGGACAGGGGGCAATGAAAAACTGTTTTTT. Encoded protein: CAWTGGNEKLFF.

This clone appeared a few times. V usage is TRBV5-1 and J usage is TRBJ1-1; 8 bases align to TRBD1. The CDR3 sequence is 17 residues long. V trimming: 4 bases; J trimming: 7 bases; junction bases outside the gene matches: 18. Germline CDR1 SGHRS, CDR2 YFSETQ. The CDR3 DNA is TGCGCCAGCAGCCCCGAAGGGGGGACAGGTTGGAGAGGTGAAGCTTTCTTT. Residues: CASSPEGGTGWRGEAFF. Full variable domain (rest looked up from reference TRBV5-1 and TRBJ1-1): KAGVTQTPRYLIKTRGQQVTLSCSPISGHRSVSWYQQTPGQGLQFLFEYFSETQRNKGNFPGRFSGRQFSNSRSEMNVSTLELGDSALYLCASSPEGGTGWRGEAFFGQGTRLTVV.

The CDR3 here is CASSQGPDRREQYF. The CDR3 region has the DNA TGTGCCAGCAGCCAGGGCCCAGACAGGCGCGAGCAGTACTTC. The rearrangement links TRBV4-2 to TRBJ2-5; weak D call: TRBD1 (6 bases). The assigned J gene may be wrong: the sequence end matches TRBJ2-7 better. Germline V gene lookup returns CDR1 LGHNA and CDR2 YNFKEQ. This CDR3 is 14 amino acids long.

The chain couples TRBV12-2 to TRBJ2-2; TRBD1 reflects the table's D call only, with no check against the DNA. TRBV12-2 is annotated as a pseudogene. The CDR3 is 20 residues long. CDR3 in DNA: TGTGCAAGTCGCTTCCCTGTGCGCAGGGTTAACCCCCGGGCCCCCGGGGAGCTGTTTTTT. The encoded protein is CASRFPVRRVNPRAPGELFF.

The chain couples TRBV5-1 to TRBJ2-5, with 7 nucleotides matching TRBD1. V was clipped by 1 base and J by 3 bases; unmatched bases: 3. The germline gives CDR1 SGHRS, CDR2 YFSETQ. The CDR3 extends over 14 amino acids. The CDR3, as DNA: TGCGCCAGCAGCTTGATTGGGACAGAAGAGACCCAGTACTTC. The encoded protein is CASSLIGTEETQYF.

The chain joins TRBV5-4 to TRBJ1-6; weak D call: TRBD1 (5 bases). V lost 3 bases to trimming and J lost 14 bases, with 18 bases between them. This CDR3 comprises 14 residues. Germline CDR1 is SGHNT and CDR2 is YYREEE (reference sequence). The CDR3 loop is CASSSFEGRGTLHF. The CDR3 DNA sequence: TGTGCCAGCAGCTCTTTTGAGGGGAGGGGCACCCTCCACTTT.

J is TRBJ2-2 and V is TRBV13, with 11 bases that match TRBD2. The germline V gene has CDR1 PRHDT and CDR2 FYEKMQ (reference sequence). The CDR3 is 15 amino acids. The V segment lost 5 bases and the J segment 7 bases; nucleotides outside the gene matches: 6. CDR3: CASSPGSGRGGELFF. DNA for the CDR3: TGTGCCAGCAGCCCCGGTAGCGGGAGGGGCGGGGAGCTGTTTTTT.

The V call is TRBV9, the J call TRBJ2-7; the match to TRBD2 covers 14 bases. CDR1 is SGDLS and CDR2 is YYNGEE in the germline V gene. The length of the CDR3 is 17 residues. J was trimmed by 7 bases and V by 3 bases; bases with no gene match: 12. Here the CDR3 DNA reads TGTGCCAGCAGCGCCTCCGGGACTAGCGGGAGCTTGGGTGAGCAGTACTTC. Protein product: CASSASGTSGSLGEQYF.